This passage covers 20 T cell receptor beta chains from one sample sequenced in a study of Ad26.COV2.S vaccination and SARS-CoV-2 variants listed by TCRdb under 2021. The intended sense of this specimen's time point label: individuals recovered from natural SARS-CoV-2 infection. The library was made by the immunoSEQ multiplex PCR assay. TCRdb stores this immuneACCESS table with in-frame sequences only. Part of the clones is absent; in the studies checked, under half of the shortfall reflects unresolved V genes, and no reason is known for the rest. This sample comprises about 350,000 clones, around 92% of them detected only once. Around 4.2% of the sample is in the top ten clones. Here the sequenced sample was peripheral blood, taken after recovery from COVID-19. These receptors all come from a human donor who had recovered from COVID-19.

The chain joins TRBV9 to TRBJ1-2; possible D gene TRBD1, 5 bases. Germline assignment: CDR1 SGDLS and CDR2 YYNGEE. The CDR3 sequence is 15 residues long. V shed 0 bases and J shed 2 bases, with 11 bases lying between them. The DNA for the CDR3 is TGTGCCAGCAGCGTAGAGGGGAAGGTCAACTATGGCTACACCTTC. Residues: CASSVEGKVNYGYTF. Full variable domain (outside the CDR3, taken from reference TRBV9 and TRBJ1-2): DSGVTQTPKHLITATGQRVTLRCSPRSGDLSVYWYQQSLDQGLQFLIQYYNGEERAKGNILERFSAQQFPDLHSELNLSSLELGDSALYFCASSVEGKVNYGYTFGSGTRLTVV.

This chain joins TRBV6-5 and TRBJ1-2, with 7 bases matching TRBD1. The CDR3 covers 15 residues. The trim removed 6 bases at V and 9 bases at J, leaving 16 bases unmatched. The germline gives CDR1 MNHEY, CDR2 SVGAGI. DNA of the CDR3: TGTGCCAGCAGCCCCCAGACAGGGCCGATCCCCAGCTACACCTTC. Its translation: CASSPQTGPIPSYTF.

This chain connects TRBV19 to TRBJ1-2; 9 bases match TRBD1. Germline trimming cut 9 bases from V and 1 base from J; bases unmatched to any gene: 6. The CDR3 extends over 14 amino acids. Germline CDR1 is LNHDA and CDR2 is SQIVND (reference sequence). The CDR3 reads CASWDREINYGYTF. The CDR3 coding sequence is TGTGCCAGCTGGGACAGGGAGATTAACTATGGCTACACCTTC.

The chain couples TRBV29-1 to TRBJ2-1; D unresolved. V was pared by 6 bases and J by 7 bases, with 10 bases between. This CDR3 has 11 residues. Germline values: CDR1 SQVTM, CDR2 ANQGSEA. CDR3 in amino acids: CSVPSRNEQFF. CDR3 DNA sequence: TGCAGCGTCCCTAGTCGGAATGAGCAGTTCTTC.

The chain employs TRBV5-1 and TRBJ1-1; D is undetermined. This CDR3 has 15 residues. Germline CDR1 is SGHRS and CDR2 is YFSETQ. Between the trimmed V and J ends, which lost 0 bases and 9 bases, there was a span of 18 bases. The CDR3 reads CASSLGDNILAKAFF. CDR3 sequence (DNA): TGCGCCAGCAGCTTGGGGGATAATATCCTCGCGAAAGCTTTCTTT.

The chain links TRBV7-9 to TRBJ1-1, with D possibly matching TRBD1 (5 bases). The CDR3 has 14 residues. The germline V gene has CDR1 SEHNR and CDR2 FQNEAQ (reference sequence). The ends were cut back, 3 bases at V and 2 bases at J, with 10 bases in the middle. CDR3 bases: TGTGCCAGCAGCTTGGGGACTCAAAACACTGAAGCTTTCTTT. Translating it yields CASSLGTQNTEAFF. Variable domain in full (rest from reference TRBV7-9 and TRBJ1-1): DTGVSQNPRHKITKRGQNVTFRCDPISEHNRLYWYRQTLGQGPEFLTYFQNEAQLEKSRLLSDRFSAERPKGSFSTLEIQRTEQGDSAMYLCASSLGTQNTEAFFGQGTRLTVV.

This clone was counted a single time. J is TRBJ2-7 and V is TRBV27, with D possibly being TRBD1 or TRBD2 (5 bases each). The CDR3 is 14 residues long. CDR1 MNHEY and CDR2 SMNVEV come from the germline V gene (reference sequence). The germline V and J ends were trimmed by 6 bases and 3 bases, with 15 bases remaining between them. Here the CDR3 DNA reads TGTGCCAGCAGCCCCCGAGGGGTGATCTACGAGCAGTACTTC. Its translation: CASSPRGVIYEQYF.

The V and J genes are TRBV5-4 and TRBJ2-7, with 7 bases matching TRBD1. This CDR3 spans 15 amino acids. Per the germline V gene, CDR1 is SGHNT and CDR2 is YYREEE (reference sequence). With V trimmed by 0 bases and J by 4 bases, 7 bases remained unmatched. CDR3 sequence (DNA): TGTGCCAGCAGCTTGGAGGGGGCCAGGCAGTACGAGCAGTACTTC. Translating gives CASSLEGARQYEQYF.

The genes are TRBV19 and TRBJ1-4; 8 bases align to TRBD1. Germline CDR1 and CDR2: LNHDA and SQIVND (reference sequence). Trimming took 10 bases from V and 6 from J; bases not matched to a gene: 4. The length of the CDR3 is 12 residues. The CDR3 region is CATTGGDEKLFF. As DNA, the CDR3 is TGTGCCACAACAGGGGGGGATGAAAAACTGTTTTTT.

V usage is TRBV5-1 and J usage is TRBJ1-3; no definite D call. CDR3 length: 14 amino acids. The germline V gene encodes CDR1 SGHRS and CDR2 YFSETQ. The ends were cut back, 0 bases at V and 0 bases at J, with 4 bases in the middle. The CDR3 sequence is CASSLGGSGNTIYF. The CDR3 DNA sequence: TGCGCCAGCAGCTTGGGAGGCTCTGGAAACACCATATATTTT.

This clone was counted a single time. The chain uses TRBV7-9 and TRBJ2-1, with TRBD2 matching 8 bases. CDR3 size: 14 residues. V lost 5 bases to trimming and J lost 6 bases; unmatched junction nucleotides: 6. CDR1 and CDR2 (germline): SEHNR, FQNEAQ (reference sequence). In DNA form, the CDR3 reads TGTGCCAGCAGCCTCCCCGGGGGGGTCAATGAGCAGTTCTTC. Its translation is CASSLPGGVNEQFF.

Only one count was recorded for this clone. CDR3 DNA: TGTGCCAGCAGCCCTAGGGGCGGCAATCAGCCCCAGCATTTT. Its translation is CASSPRGGNQPQHF. This chain connects TRBV7-8 to TRBJ1-5, with TRBD1 as a possible D gene (5 bases). The germline gives CDR1 SGHVS, CDR2 FQNEAQ. The germline V and J ends were trimmed by 5 bases and 2 bases, with 10 bases remaining between them. The CDR3 sequence is 14 residues long.

V is TRBV5-4 and J is TRBJ2-1; maybe TRBD1 (5 bases). Trimming stripped 3 bases from V and 1 base from J, with 8 bases between. Per the germline V gene, CDR1 is SGHNT and CDR2 is YYREEE (reference sequence). This CDR3 is built from 14 residues. The CDR3: CASSSDSSYNEQFF. Written as DNA, the CDR3 is TGTGCCAGCAGCTCTGACAGTTCCTACAATGAGCAGTTCTTC.

This chain connects TRBV4-1 to TRBJ1-2; 8 bases are shared with TRBD1. Trimming at V came to 0 bases and at J to 7 bases, leaving 10 bases not matched to a gene. Germline loops: CDR1 MGHRA, CDR2 YSYEKL. The CDR3 totals 16 residues. The CDR3 DNA reads TGCGCCAGCAGCCAAGAAGTGACAGGGGTATTAGGTGGCTACACCTTC. It encodes CASSQEVTGVLGGYTF.

This sequence joins TRBV11-2 and TRBJ2-1; D call uncertain. The V gene's germline CDR1 is SGHAT and CDR2 FQNNGV. This CDR3 comprises 15 residues. The V and J ends lost 1 base and 2 bases respectively, with 9 bases between them. The CDR3 coding sequence is TGTGCCAGCAGCTTAGTGTTTGGCCCCTACAATGAGCAGTTCTTC. Translation: CASSLVFGPYNEQFF.

The chain couples TRBV5-1 to TRBJ2-6; weak D call: TRBD1 (5 bases). V lost 1 base and J 0 bases, leaving 8 bases between the germline ends. The CDR3 spans 16 residues. Germline CDR1 is SGHRS and CDR2 is YFSETQ. CDR3 in DNA: TGCGCCAGCAGCTTGCCAGGGTTCTCTGGGGCCAACGTCCTGACTTTC. Amino acid sequence: CASSLPGFSGANVLTF.

The chain uses TRBV6-6 and TRBJ2-7, with TRBD2 matching over 11 bases. The CDR3 extends over 16 amino acids. Germline V gene data show CDR1 as MNHNY and CDR2 as SVGAGI (reference sequence). Germline trimming cut 8 bases from V and 0 bases from J; bases unmatched to any gene: 9. The DNA for the CDR3 is TGTGCCAGCCGGGGCCTAGCGGGGGGCAGCTCCTACGAGCAGTACTTC. As protein: CASRGLAGGSSYEQYF.

The genes are TRBV7-3 and TRBJ1-1; the match to TRBD1 covers 8 bases. Looked up from germline, CDR1 is SGHTA and CDR2 is FQGTGA. The CDR3 length is 14 residues. Trimming at V came to 5 bases and at J to 3 bases, leaving 5 bases not matched to a gene. CDR3 DNA sequence: TGTGCCAGCAGCCTGGACAGGGACTACACTGAAGCTTTCTTT. It encodes CASSLDRDYTEAFF.

This chain connects TRBV7-9 to TRBJ1-1, with D unclear. The CDR3 has 17 residues. The V and J ends lost 5 bases and 0 bases respectively, with 19 bases between them. Germline loops: CDR1 SEHNR, CDR2 FQNEAQ (reference sequence). The CDR3 bases are TGTGCCAGCAGCGACAAACTAGGGCTCCTAGTGAACACTGAAGCTTTCTTT. Translation gives CASSDKLGLLVNTEAFF.

This sequence joins TRBV9 and TRBJ1-4, with a weak D call TRBD1 (5 bases). Trimming removed 0 bases from V and 0 bases from J, with 9 bases in between. Germline assignment: CDR1 SGDLS and CDR2 YYNGEE. The CDR3 runs to 16 residues. This CDR3 reads CASSVGVGATNEKLFF. The DNA of the CDR3 is TGTGCCAGCAGCGTAGGGGTGGGGGCAACTAATGAAAAACTGTTTTTT.